This T cell receptor beta chain was captured by sequencing in a study of blood T cell repertoires in COVID-19. The method was immunoSEQ multiplex PCR; TCRdb's version includes in-frame clones alone and lacks a portion of them. The sample includes over 100,000 clones, just under 80% seen only once; the top ten take around 16%. CDR1 and CDR2 (germline): SGHTA, FQGTGA. The CDR3 totals 14 residues. Trimming cost V 2 bases and J 4 bases; bases outside gene matches: 3. Sequences were obtained from peripheral blood. The chain couples TRBV7-3 to TRBJ2-3; TRBD2 agrees at 7 bases. The sequence was collected from a man in his 60s with active or convalescent COVID-19. For the CDR3, the DNA is TGTGCCAGCAGCTTAGAAGGGAGGGCAGATACGCAGTATTTT. Translated, it gives CASSLEGRADTQYF.